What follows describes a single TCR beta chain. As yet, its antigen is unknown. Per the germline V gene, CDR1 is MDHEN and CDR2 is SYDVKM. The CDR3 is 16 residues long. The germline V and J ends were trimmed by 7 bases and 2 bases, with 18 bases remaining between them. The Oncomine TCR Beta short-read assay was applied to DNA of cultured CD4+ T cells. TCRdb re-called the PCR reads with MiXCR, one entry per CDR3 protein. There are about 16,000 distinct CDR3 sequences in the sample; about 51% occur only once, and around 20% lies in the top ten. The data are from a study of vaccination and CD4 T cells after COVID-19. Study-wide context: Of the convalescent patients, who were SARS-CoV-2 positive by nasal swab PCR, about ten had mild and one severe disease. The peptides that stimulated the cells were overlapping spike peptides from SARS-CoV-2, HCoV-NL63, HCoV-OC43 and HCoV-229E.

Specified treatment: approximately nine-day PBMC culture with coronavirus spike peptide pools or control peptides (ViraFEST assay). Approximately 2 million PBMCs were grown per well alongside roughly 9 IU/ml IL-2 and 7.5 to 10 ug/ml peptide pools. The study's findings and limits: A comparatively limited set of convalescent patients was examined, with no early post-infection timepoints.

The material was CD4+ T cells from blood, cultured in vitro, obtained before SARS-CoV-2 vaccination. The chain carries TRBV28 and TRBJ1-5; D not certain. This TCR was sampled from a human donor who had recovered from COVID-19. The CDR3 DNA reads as TGTGCCAGCACACTAACCTTGGGGAGGGGCAATCAGCCCCAGCATTTT. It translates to CASTLTLGRGNQPQHF.